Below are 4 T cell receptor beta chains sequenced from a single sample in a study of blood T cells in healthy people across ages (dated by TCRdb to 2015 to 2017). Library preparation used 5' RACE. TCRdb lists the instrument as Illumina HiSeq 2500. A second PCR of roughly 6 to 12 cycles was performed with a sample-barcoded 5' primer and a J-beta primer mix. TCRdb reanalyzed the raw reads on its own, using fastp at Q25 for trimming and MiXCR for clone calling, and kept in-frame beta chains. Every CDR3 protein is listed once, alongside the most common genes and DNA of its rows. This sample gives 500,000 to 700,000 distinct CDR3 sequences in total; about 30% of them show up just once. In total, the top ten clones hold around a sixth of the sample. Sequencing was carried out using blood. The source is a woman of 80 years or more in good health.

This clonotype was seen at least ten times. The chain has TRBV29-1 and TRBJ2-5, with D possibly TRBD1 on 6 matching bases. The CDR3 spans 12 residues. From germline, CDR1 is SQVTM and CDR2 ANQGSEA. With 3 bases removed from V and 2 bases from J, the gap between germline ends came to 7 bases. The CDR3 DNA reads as TGCAGCGTTGACAGGGGTCAAGAGACCCAGTACTTC. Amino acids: CSVDRGQETQYF.

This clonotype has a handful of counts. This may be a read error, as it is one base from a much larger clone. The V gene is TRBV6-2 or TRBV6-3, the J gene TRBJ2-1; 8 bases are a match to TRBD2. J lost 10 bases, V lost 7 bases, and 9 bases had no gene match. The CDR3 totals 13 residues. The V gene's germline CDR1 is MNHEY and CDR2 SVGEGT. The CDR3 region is CASTTGGRGEQFF. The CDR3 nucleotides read TGTGCCAGCACAACGGGGGGGCGCGGGGAGCAGTTCTTC.

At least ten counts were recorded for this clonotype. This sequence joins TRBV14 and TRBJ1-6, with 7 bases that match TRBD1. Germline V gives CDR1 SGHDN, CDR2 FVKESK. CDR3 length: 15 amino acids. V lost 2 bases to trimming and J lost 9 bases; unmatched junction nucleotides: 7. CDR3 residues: CASSQKQGGSSPLHF. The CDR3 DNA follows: TGTGCCAGCAGCCAAAAGCAGGGGGGTAGTTCACCCCTCCACTTT. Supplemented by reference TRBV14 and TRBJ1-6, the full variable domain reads EAGVTQFPSHSVIEKGQTVTLRCDPISGHDNLYWYRRVMGKEIKFLLHFVKESKQDESGMPNNRFLAERTGGTYSTLKVQPAELEDSGVYFCASSQKQGGSSPLHFGNGTRLTVT.

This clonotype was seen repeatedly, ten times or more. The chain's CDR3 is CASSQESGGVVETQYF. DNA of the CDR3: TGCGCCAGCAGCCAAGAAAGCGGGGGGGTGGTAGAGACCCAGTACTTC. This chain connects TRBV4-1 to TRBJ2-5; 10 nucleotides align to TRBD2. CDR3 length equals 16 residues. CDR1 and CDR2 (germline): MGHRA, YSYEKL. The ends lost 0 bases at V and 4 bases at J; junction bases unmatched: 5.